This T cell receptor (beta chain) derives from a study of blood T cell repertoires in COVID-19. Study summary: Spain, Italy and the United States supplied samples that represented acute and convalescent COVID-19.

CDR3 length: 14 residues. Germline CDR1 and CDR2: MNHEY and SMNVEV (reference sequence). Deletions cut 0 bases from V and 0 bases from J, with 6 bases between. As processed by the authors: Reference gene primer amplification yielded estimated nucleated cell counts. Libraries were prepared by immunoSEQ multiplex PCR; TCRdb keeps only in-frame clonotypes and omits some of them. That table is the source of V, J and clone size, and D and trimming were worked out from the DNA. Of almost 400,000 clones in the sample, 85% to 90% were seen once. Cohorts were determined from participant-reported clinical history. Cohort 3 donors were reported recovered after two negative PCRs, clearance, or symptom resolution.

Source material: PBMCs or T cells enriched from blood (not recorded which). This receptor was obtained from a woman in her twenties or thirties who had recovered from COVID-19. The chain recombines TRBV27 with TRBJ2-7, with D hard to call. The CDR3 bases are TGTGCCAGCAGTTTATCCCCCCTCTCCTACGAGCAGTACTTC. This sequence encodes CASSLSPLSYEQYF.